Listed below are T cell receptor beta chains from one sample, sequenced in a study of cytomegalovirus exposure and HLA in healthy donors. Generated by immunoSEQ multiplex PCR, the TCRdb table keeps only in-frame clones and is missing some. The profile shows approximately 150,000 clones, about 75% of them singletons. The sequenced material came from PBMCs. The receptor source for this set is a man aged 40-49 years in good health and CMV-seropositive. Each CDR3 is given with its conserved first and last residue. A D gene is named only where the DNA matches it firmly. Not all rows give a size; the values are once, few, many and, for expanded clones, a class.

TRBJ2-3	-	-	TRBV5-1	CASSGDQTSTDTQYF	TGCGCCAGCAGCGGCGACCAGACTAGCACAGATACGCAGTATTTT
TRBJ2-1	TRBD1	-	TRBV9	CASSVALAGGMNEQFF	TGTGCCAGCAGCGTAGCTCTGGCAGGGGGCATGAATGAGCAGTTCTTC
TRBJ2-1	-	-	TRBV2	CASSAQGYNEQFF	TGTGCCAGCAGTGCACAGGGTTACAATGAGCAGTTCTTC
TRBJ2-5	-	-	TRBV4-1	CASSQNGAGQETQYF	TGCGCCAGCAGCCAAAATGGGGCTGGCCAAGAGACCCAGTACTTC
TRBJ1-2	-	-	TRBV18	CASSPGGYGYTF	TGTGCCAGCTCACCTGGGGGCTACGGCTACACCTTC
TRBJ1-3	TRBD1	-	TRBV5-6	CASSGTGFFSGNTIYF	TGTGCCAGCAGCGGGACAGGATTCTTCTCTGGAAACACCATATATTTT
TRBJ2-7	TRBD1	-	TRBV5-1	CASSFPTGGHEQYF	TGCGCCAGCAGCTTCCCAACAGGGGGCCACGAGCAGTACTTC
TRBJ2-3	-	-	TRBV19	CASSPREADTQYF	TGTGCCAGTAGCCCGCGCGAGGCAGATACGCAGTATTTT
TRBJ2-1	TRBD2	-	TRBV2	CASTPRTSGNNEQFF	TGTGCCAGCACTCCCCGGACTAGCGGAAACAATGAGCAGTTCTTC
TRBJ1-4	-	-	TRBV14	CASSPGGGNEKLFF	TGTGCCAGCAGCCCCGGGGGGGGAAATGAAAAACTGTTTTTT
TRBJ2-3	TRBD2	-	TRBV30	CAWSLGSGAPDTQYF	TGTGCCTGGAGCCTGGGTAGCGGGGCCCCAGATACGCAGTATTTT
TRBJ1-3	-	few	TRBV19	CASSRAGSGNTIYF	TGTGCCAGTAGTAGAGCCGGCTCTGGAAACACCATATATTTT
TRBJ2-7	-	-	TRBV2	CASSPYSQLRSSLEQYF	TGTGCCAGCAGTCCCTATAGCCAGCTCCGTAGTTCGTTGGAGCAGTACTTC
TRBJ1-4	-	-	TRBV5-6	CASSLGRNEKLFF	TGTGCCAGCAGCTTGGGGAGAAATGAAAAACTGTTTTTT
TRBJ1-4	TRBD1	-	TRBV10-1	CASSQGQLGEKLFF	TGCGCCAGCAGCCAGGGACAGTTGGGAGAAAAACTGTTTTTT
TRBJ2-7	-	-	TRBV11-3	CASSLPEGAGEQYF	TGTGCCAGCAGCTTACCGGAGGGGGCGGGTGAGCAGTACTTC
TRBJ2-5	-	-	TRBV27	CASSWQGGKETQYF	TGTGCCAGCAGTTGGCAGGGGGGCAAAGAGACCCAGTACTTC
TRBJ1-2	-	-	TRBV19	CASSNQGRNYGYTF	TGTGCCAGTAGTAACCAGGGCAGGAACTATGGCTACACCTTC
TRBJ1-6	-	-	TRBV2	CASSEDTQNLPLHF	TGTGCCAGCAGTGAAGATACACAGAACTTACCCCTCCACTTT
TRBJ2-7	TRBD2	-	TRBV13	CASSSPTSGRGEQYF	TGTGCCAGCAGCTCGCCGACTAGCGGGAGGGGCGAGCAGTACTTC
TRBJ2-1	-	-	TRBV12-1	CASTGPGQSFSEQFF	TGTGCCAGCACCGGACCGGGACAGTCCTTTAGTGAGCAGTTCTTC
TRBJ2-3	TRBD2	-	TRBV7-4	CASSQAASGRGVDTQYF	TGTGCCAGCAGCCAGGCGGCTAGCGGGAGAGGGGTGGATACGCAGTATTTT
TRBJ2-5	-	-	TRBV18	CASSPPSHPETQYF	TGTGCCAGCTCACCACCGAGTCACCCGGAGACCCAGTACTTC
TRBJ1-1	TRBD1	-	TRBV5-1	CASKQGEDTEAFF	TGCGCCAGTAAGCAGGGGGAGGACACTGAAGCTTTCTTT
TRBJ2-3	TRBD2	-	TRBV5-1	CASSPGLAGTSTDTQYF	TGCGCCAGCAGCCCGGGACTAGCGGGTACTAGCACAGATACGCAGTATTTT
TRBJ1-1	-	-	TRBV5-1	CASSFDQDIGAFF	TGCGCCAGCAGCTTCGACCAGGACATCGGGGCTTTCTTT
TRBJ2-7	TRBD1	-	TRBV4-1	CASSQSSGGAGYEQYF	TGCGCCAGCAGCCAAAGTTCAGGGGGCGCAGGGTACGAGCAGTACTTC
TRBJ2-7	TRBD2	-	TRBV13	CASRVSGSAEQYF	TGTGCCAGCAGAGTTAGCGGGAGTGCCGAGCAGTACTTC
TRBJ2-2	-	-	TRBV11-2	CASSLDEDDSGELFF	TGTGCCAGCAGCTTAGACGAGGACGACAGCGGGGAGCTGTTTTTT
TRBJ2-7	-	-	TRBV2	CASNQPGHTYEQYF	TGTGCCAGCAACCAACCGGGACATACCTACGAGCAGTACTTC
TRBJ1-5	-	-	TRBV28	CASSLVAGNSQPQHF	TGTGCCAGCAGTTTAGTGGCAGGGAACAGTCAGCCCCAGCATTTT
TRBJ2-1	TRBD1	-	TRBV30	CAWSGRRQGLDNEQFF	TGTGCCTGGAGTGGTAGGAGACAGGGGCTAGACAATGAGCAGTTCTTC
TRBJ1-4	-	-	TRBV12-5	CASGLAGEKLFF	TGTGCTAGTGGTTTGGCGGGTGAAAAACTGTTTTTT
TRBJ1-5	-	-	TRBV2	CASSGGQGQPQHF	TGTGCCAGCAGCGGGGGGCAAGGACAGCCCCAGCATTTT
TRBJ1-1	TRBD1	few	TRBV28	CASSPGTGNTEAFF	TGTGCCAGCAGTCCCGGGACAGGGAACACTGAAGCTTTCTTT
TRBJ2-1	TRBD1	-	TRBV10-1	CASSGPDRGGEQFF	TGCGCCAGCAGTGGACCGGACAGGGGCGGTGAGCAGTTCTTC
TRBJ2-2	TRBD2	-	TRBV9	CASSVAGREYTGELFF	TGTGCCAGCAGCGTAGCAGGGAGGGAGTACACCGGGGAGCTGTTTTTT
TRBJ2-1	-	-	TRBV5-6	CASSLAGTGGTGEQFF	TGTGCCAGCAGCTTGGCGGGGACTGGCGGGACTGGCGAGCAGTTCTTC
TRBJ2-7	-	-	TRBV5-1	CASKFVGDSYEQYF	TGCGCCAGCAAGTTTGTAGGAGACTCATACGAGCAGTACTTC
TRBJ1-2	-	-	TRBV25-1	CASSESGGLSGYTF	TGTGCCAGCAGTGAATCGGGAGGGTTGTCTGGCTACACCTTC
TRBJ2-3	-	-	TRBV6-5	CASSYAWTGITDTQYF	TGTGCCAGCAGTTACGCCTGGACGGGGATCACAGATACGCAGTATTTT
TRBJ1-2	TRBD1	once	TRBV27	CASTTRQGSHINYGYTF	TGTGCCAGCACCACCCGACAGGGGTCCCACATCAACTATGGCTACACCTTC
TRBJ2-5	-	-	TRBV18	CASSESVFLGLETQYF	TGTGCCAGCTCCGAATCCGTTTTCTTGGGCTTGGAGACCCAGTACTTC
TRBJ2-1	TRBD2	-	TRBV7-2	CASSLLAGSTYNEQFF	TGTGCCAGCAGCCTATTAGCGGGATCCACCTACAATGAGCAGTTCTTC
TRBJ2-1	TRBD2	-	TRBV2	CASSNGLANEQFF	TGTGCCAGCAGTAATGGACTAGCTAATGAGCAGTTCTTC
TRBJ2-6	-	-	TRBV7-3	CASSTAGTGANGLTF	TGTGCCAGCAGCACCGCGGGGACCGGGGCCAACGGCCTGACTTTC
TRBJ1-2	-	few	TRBV5-1	CASSWEHPDYGYTF	TGCGCCAGCAGCTGGGAGCACCCCGACTATGGCTACACCTTC
TRBJ1-2	-	-	TRBV6-1	CASSESRGGFSF	TGTGCCAGCAGTGAATCCCGGGGGGGCTTCTCCTTC
TRBJ2-1	TRBD1	-	TRBV4-1	CASSQAAPGQVGHEQFF	TGCGCCAGCAGCCAAGCAGCGCCGGGACAGGTCGGGCATGAGCAGTTCTTC
TRBJ2-1	-	-	TRBV28	CASSLPLDGHNEQFF	TGTGCCAGCAGCCTACCACTAGACGGACACAATGAGCAGTTCTTC